The 7 T cell receptor beta chains given below trace back to one sample, sequenced in a study of shared clonotypes between healthy human individuals. Profiled with immunoSEQ multiplex PCR; TCRdb holds only in-frame clones, not every one. The repertoire holds about 980,000 clones, 70% to 85% seen once, with about 1.5% in the top ten. Sequenced material: memory CD4+ T cells sorted from blood. Noted subset: CD45RA-negative fraction. These receptor sequences come from a man aged 18-30 years in good health.

The V call is TRBV28, the J call TRBJ2-7, with D unresolved. Germline CDR1 is MDHEN and CDR2 is SYDVKM. The CDR3 is 15 amino acids. V gave up 1 base and J gave up 2 bases, with 12 bases separating them. The CDR3 DNA is TGTGCCAGCAGTTTATCGGGCGTTCCCCCCTACGAGCAGTACTTC. Encoded protein: CASSLSGVPPYEQYF.

V gene TRBV2 combines with J gene TRBJ1-5; 7 bases are shared with TRBD1. With 8 bases clipped from V and 4 bases from J, the junction kept 5 bases outside the gene matches. The CDR3 runs to 13 residues. Germline V gene lookup returns CDR1 SNHLY and CDR2 FYNNEI. CDR3 protein: CASRGQENQPQHF. In DNA form, the CDR3 reads TGTGCCAGCCGAGGACAGGAAAATCAGCCCCAGCATTTT.

This clone came up once. CDR3 loop: CASSLNRLYNSPLHF. The DNA for the CDR3 is TGTGCCAGCAGCTTGAACAGACTCTATAATTCACCCCTCCACTTT. The chain employs TRBV5-6 and TRBJ1-6; D ambiguous. The CDR3 is 15 residues long. In germline, CDR1 is SGHDT, CDR2 YYEEEE. V was trimmed by 1 base and J by 3 bases, leaving 8 bases between them.

A remark on this clone: This likely came from a read error, as a far larger clone is one base away. The chain recombines TRBV7-8 with TRBJ2-7, with TRBD2 as a possible D gene (7 bases). V was cut by 3 bases and J by 0 bases, with 21 bases left in between. The CDR3 consists of 18 residues. CDR1 and CDR2 from the germline V gene are SGHVS and FQNEAQ. The CDR3 loop is CASSLTPGGASFSYEQYF. CDR3 DNA sequence: TGTGCCAGCAGCTTGACCCCGGGGGGCGCGTCCTTCTCCTACGAGCAGTACTTC.

This clone was found many times. The chain links TRBV4-3 to TRBJ2-2; the match to TRBD2 covers 16 bases. J lost 5 bases, V lost 1 base, and 4 bases had no gene match. The germline gives CDR1 LGHNA, CDR2 YSLEER. The CDR3 totals 18 residues. DNA of the CDR3: TGCGCCAGCAGCCAAGCGGGACTAGCGGGAGGGCCTACCGGGGAGCTGTTTTTT. Its protein product is CASSQAGLAGGPTGELFF.

This clone was counted a few times. The V gene is TRBV6-1, the J gene TRBJ1-4, with D unresolved. V was shortened by 7 bases and J by 0 bases, with 12 bases between the two germline ends. This CDR3 region has 15 residues. From germline, CDR1 is MNHNS and CDR2 SASEGT. The CDR3 loop reads CASILDFSTNEKLFF. The CDR3 DNA follows: TGTGCCAGCATCCTGGACTTTTCAACTAATGAAAAACTGTTTTTT.

A few counts support this clone. Other DNA sequences in the sample encode the same CDR3. This chain joins TRBV7-9 and TRBJ2-3, with unresolved D. From germline, CDR1 is SEHNR and CDR2 FQNEAQ (reference sequence). V dropped 6 bases and J dropped 6 bases, with 10 bases sitting between them. The CDR3 has 12 amino acids. CDR3 sequence reads: CASSFVGDTQYF. CDR3 sequence (DNA): TGTGCCAGCAGTTTTGTTGGGGATACGCAGTATTTT. The full variable domain, rest sourced from reference TRBV7-9 and TRBJ2-3, is DTGVSQNPRHKITKRGQNVTFRCDPISEHNRLYWYRQTLGQGPEFLTYFQNEAQLEKSRLLSDRFSAERPKGSFSTLEIQRTEQGDSAMYLCASSFVGDTQYFGPGTRLTVL.